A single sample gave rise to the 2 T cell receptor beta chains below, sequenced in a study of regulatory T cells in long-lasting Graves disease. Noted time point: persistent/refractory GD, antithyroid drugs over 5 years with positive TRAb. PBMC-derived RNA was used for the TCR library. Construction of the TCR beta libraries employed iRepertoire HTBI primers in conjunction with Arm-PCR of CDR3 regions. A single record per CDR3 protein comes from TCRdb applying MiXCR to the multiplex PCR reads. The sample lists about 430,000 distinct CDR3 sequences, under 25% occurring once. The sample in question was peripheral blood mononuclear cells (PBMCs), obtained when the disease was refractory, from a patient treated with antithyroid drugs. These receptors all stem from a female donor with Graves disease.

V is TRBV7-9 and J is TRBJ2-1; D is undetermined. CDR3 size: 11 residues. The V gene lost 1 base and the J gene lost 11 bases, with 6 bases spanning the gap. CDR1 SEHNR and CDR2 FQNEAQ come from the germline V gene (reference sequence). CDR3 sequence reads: CASSLEQQQFF. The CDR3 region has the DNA TGTGCCAGCAGCTTAGAACAGCAGCAGTTCTTC.

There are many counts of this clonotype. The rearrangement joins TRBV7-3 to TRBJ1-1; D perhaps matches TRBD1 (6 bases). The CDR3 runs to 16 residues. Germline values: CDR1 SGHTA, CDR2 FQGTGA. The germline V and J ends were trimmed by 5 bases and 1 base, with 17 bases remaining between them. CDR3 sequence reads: CASSASPDRANTEAFF. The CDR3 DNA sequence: TGTGCCAGCAGCGCGAGCCCGGACAGAGCGAACACTGAAGCTTTCTTT.